The 11 T cell receptor beta chains below come from one sample, sequenced in a study of spatial heterogeneity in lung cancer. Each CDR3 protein gets one entry after TCRdb re-called the 5' RACE reads with MiXCR. Among 4,000 to 5,000 distinct CDR3 sequences listed, roughly a sixth were seen once. Time point reported: sample taken at primary tumor resection. Whole RNA, which was extracted from tumor, nontumor lung tissue or frozen PBMC, was sequenced without any cell sorting. Sample: PBMCs, taken at surgery. The source is a male donor with early-stage non-small cell lung cancer.

Relative to its sample, this clonotype is large. J is TRBJ1-1 and V is TRBV27, with a tentative D call TRBD1 (5 bases). The germline CDR1 and CDR2 sequences are MNHEY and SMNVEV (reference sequence). Trimming stripped 1 base from V and 8 bases from J, with 14 bases between. The CDR3 runs 14 residues. CDR3 loop: CASSLLQVKGEAFF. CDR3 coding DNA: TGTGCCAGCAGTTTATTACAGGTAAAAGGAGAAGCTTTCTTT.

At least ten counts were recorded for this clonotype. The chain has TRBV24-1 and TRBJ2-1; D perhaps matches TRBD2 (5 bases). Germline V CDR1 and CDR2: KGHDR, SFDVKD. The CDR3 is 15 residues long. With 1 base removed from V and 3 bases from J, the gap between germline ends came to 9 bases. CDR3 loop: CATSDLTGSYNEQFF. Here the CDR3 DNA reads TGTGCCACCAGTGATTTAACGGGGAGCTACAATGAGCAGTTCTTC.

The chain couples TRBV9 to TRBJ2-3; TRBD1 matches at 7 bases. Germline CDR1 SGDLS, CDR2 YYNGEE. J was trimmed by 0 bases and V by 2 bases; bases with no gene match: 3. This CDR3 has 15 residues. CDR3 DNA: TGTGCCAGCAGCGTCGGGGACAGTAGCACAGATACGCAGTATTTT. Amino acids: CASSVGDSSTDTQYF.

This clonotype was picked up many times. V and J are TRBV29-1 and TRBJ2-1; no clear D gene. V was cut by 6 bases and J by 3 bases, with 12 bases left in between. Germline CDR1 reads SQVTM; CDR2 reads ANQGSEA. The CDR3 extends over 13 amino acids. The DNA for the CDR3 is TGCAGCGTAGGCAGTAGTCACTACAATGAGCAGTTCTTC. Protein product: CSVGSSHYNEQFF.

The CDR3 sequence: CASSLRSSGYNEQFF. Here the CDR3 DNA reads TGTGCCAGCAGCCTCAGGAGTAGCGGATACAATGAGCAGTTCTTC. The chain has TRBV11-3 and TRBJ2-1; possibly TRBD2 for D (6 bases). CDR3 length: 15 residues. Germline CDR1 is SGHNT and CDR2 is YENEEA. V lost 5 bases and J lost 4, with 15 bases in between.

By sample fraction, this clonotype is medium-sized. The V and J genes are TRBV7-3 and TRBJ2-5, with D tentatively TRBD1 or TRBD2 (6 bases each). Between the trimmed V and J ends, which lost 5 bases and 1 base, there was a span of 14 bases. The CDR3 has 15 amino acids. Per germline, CDR1 SGHTA and CDR2 FQGTGA. The CDR3 DNA sequence: TGTGCCAGCAGCGAGATCGGGGGCCCCCAAGAGACCCAGTACTTC. It specifies CASSEIGGPQETQYF.

The J gene is TRBJ2-6, the V gene TRBV5-4, with TRBD2 as a possible D gene (5 bases). CDR3 size: 18 residues. Germline V gives CDR1 SGHNT, CDR2 YYREEE (reference sequence). V gave up 1 base and J gave up 0 bases, with 14 bases separating them. The CDR3 reads CASSLSKVRGSGANVLTF. CDR3 sequence (DNA): TGTGCCAGCAGCTTGAGTAAGGTCCGGGGCTCTGGGGCCAACGTCCTGACTTTC.

This clonotype was seen only a few times. The rearrangement joins TRBV4-2 to TRBJ1-5, with D hard to call. Germline CDR1 and CDR2: LGHNA and YNFKEQ. The CDR3 runs to 15 residues. Trimming cost V 0 bases and J 3 bases, with 9 bases left between them. CDR3 nucleotides: TGTGCCAGCAGCCAAGATCAACCGAACAATCAGCCCCAGCATTTT. Translation gives CASSQDQPNNQPQHF.

V is TRBV5-1 and J is TRBJ2-3; maybe TRBD1 (6 bases). There are 17 residues in the CDR3. V was cut by 0 bases and J by 0 bases, with 14 bases left in between. Germline V CDR1 and CDR2: SGHRS, YFSETQ. As DNA, the CDR3 is TGCGCCAGCAGCTTGGCCGTGGGGACAACTAGCACAGATACGCAGTATTTT. Translation: CASSLAVGTTSTDTQYF.

By sample share, this clonotype is medium-sized. This rearrangement joins TRBV20-1 to TRBJ2-5, with 15 bases identical to TRBD2. V shed 5 bases and J 2 bases; nucleotides not matched to a gene: 6. Germline V gene data show CDR1 as DFQATT and CDR2 as SNEGSKA (reference sequence). This CDR3 is built from 16 residues. The CDR3 loop is CSAGGLAGGTQETQYF. The CDR3 DNA sequence: TGCAGTGCTGGGGGACTAGCGGGGGGTACACAAGAGACCCAGTACTTC.

This clonotype was detected many times. V is TRBV5-6 and J is TRBJ1-5; TRBD1 aligns across 8 bases. In germline, CDR1 is SGHDT, CDR2 YYEEEE. Trimming took 0 bases from V and 4 from J; bases not matched to a gene: 6. This CDR3 has 16 residues. CDR3 sequence: CASSLAAGQDNQPQHF. The CDR3 DNA is TGTGCCAGCAGCTTGGCTGCGGGACAGGATAATCAGCCCCAGCATTTT.